This T cell receptor (beta chain) was identified during a study of blood T cell repertoires in COVID-19. Data came from immunoSEQ multiplex PCR; TCRdb stores just in-frame clones and leaves some out. This table has around 450,000 clones, less than 95% appearing once. Germline V CDR1 and CDR2: SGHTA, FQGNSA. V lost 5 bases and J lost 2, with 15 bases in between. This CDR3 comprises 15 residues. Sequencing used PBMCs or T cells enriched from blood (not recorded which). The V gene is TRBV7-2, the J gene TRBJ2-5; D might be TRBD2 (5 bases). The clonotype comes from a young man who had recovered from COVID-19. In DNA, the CDR3 is TGTGCCAGCAGCATCAGCAGCGGCCGACAAGAGACCCAGTACTTC. Translated: CASSISSGRQETQYF.